These 21 T cell receptor beta chains originate from one sample sequenced in a study of identical twins (dated by TCRdb to between 2015 and 2016). Preparation of the library involved 5' RACE. For sequencing, an Illumina HiSeq 2000 was employed. TCRdb reanalyzed the raw reads on its own, using fastp at Q25 for trimming and MiXCR for clone calling, and kept in-frame beta chains. Rows are unified per CDR3 protein, each entry keeping the most common DNA and genes. This sample holds hundreds of thousands of distinct CDR3 sequences; 20% to 30% were observed only once. 2.9% of the sample belongs to the ten largest clones. These same records also appear under a second study, on T cells expressing NK-cell markers.

The material sequenced was CD4+ T cells sorted from blood. These receptors all stem from a woman aged 18-29 years in good health.

The V call is TRBV6-1, the J call TRBJ1-2; D remains ambiguous. Deletions cut 6 bases from V and 0 bases from J, with 11 bases between. There are 14 residues in the CDR3. Germline CDR1 and CDR2: MNHNS and SASEGT. The CDR3 loop is CASSPGSANYGYTF. The CDR3 DNA reads TGTGCCAGCAGCCCCGGGTCAGCTAACTATGGCTACACCTTC.

The CDR3 sequence is CSAVRRDSREQYF. The CDR3, as DNA: TGCAGTGCGGTACGACGGGATTCCCGGGAGCAGTACTTC. The rearrangement uses TRBV20-1 and TRBJ2-7; D is perhaps TRBD2 (5 bases). Germline V lookup: CDR1 DFQATT, CDR2 SNEGSKA (reference sequence). The CDR3 extends over 13 amino acids. Between the trimmed V and J ends, which lost 6 bases and 7 bases, there was a span of 19 bases.

The CDR3 is CASSLGSGLTTDTQYF. The DNA of the CDR3 is TGCGCCAGCAGCTTGGGTAGCGGGCTTACCACAGATACGCAGTATTTT. This chain links TRBV5-1 with TRBJ2-3, with TRBD2 identical over 7 bases. Germline loops: CDR1 SGHRS, CDR2 YFSETQ. The V segment lost 0 bases and the J segment 2 bases; nucleotides outside the gene matches: 6. CDR3 size: 16 residues.

This clonotype has a handful of counts. This chain joins TRBV20-1 and TRBJ2-1; D tentatively fits TRBD1 or TRBD2 (5 bases each). The germline V gene encodes CDR1 DFQATT and CDR2 SNEGSKA (reference sequence). V gave up 4 bases and J gave up 7 bases, with 11 bases separating them. CDR3 length: 12 residues. CDR3 nucleotides: TGCAGTGCTACCGGGACCTTTAATGAGCAGTTCTTC. It yields the protein CSATGTFNEQFF.

The table lists this clonotype with a few counts. The chain joins TRBV7-9 to TRBJ2-1, with 10 positions matching TRBD2. With V trimmed by 2 bases and J by 7 bases, 2 bases remained unmatched. The CDR3 runs to 14 residues. Germline assignment: CDR1 SEHNR and CDR2 FQNEAQ (reference sequence). DNA for the CDR3: TGTGCCAGCAGCTTACTAGCGGGAGCTAATGAGCAGTTCTTC. The encoded protein is CASSLLAGANEQFF.

The CDR3, as DNA: TGTGCCAGCAGACCAGGGGCTACCGGGGAGCTGTTTTTT. This translates into CASRPGATGELFF. This sequence joins TRBV12-3 or TRBV12-4 and TRBJ2-2; D might be TRBD1 (6 bases). The CDR3 runs to 13 residues. Trimming shortened V by 6 bases and J by 5 bases, and 10 bases separated the two germline ends.

At least ten counts were recorded for this clonotype. The chain carries TRBV20-1 and TRBJ2-3, with 10 bases fitting TRBD2. The CDR3 extends over 14 amino acids. The germline V gene encodes CDR1 DFQATT and CDR2 SNEGSKA (reference sequence). With V trimmed by 2 bases and J by 2 bases, 1 base remained unmatched. CDR3 sequence (DNA): TGCAGTGCTAGACTAGCGGGGGACACAGATACGCAGTATTTT. Encoded protein: CSARLAGDTDTQYF.

This clonotype appeared a few times. The V call is TRBV4-3, the J call TRBJ2-7; D perhaps matches TRBD1 (5 bases). Trimming took 1 base from V and 4 from J, leaving 14 bases between them. Germline CDR1 reads LGHNA; CDR2 reads YSLEER. CDR3 length: 15 amino acids. CDR3 coding DNA: TGCGCCAGCAGCCAAGGAATACAGGATACATACGAGCAGTACTTC. Translated: CASSQGIQDTYEQYF.

A few counts support this clonotype. In DNA, the CDR3 is TGCGCCAGCAGCTTAAGGAGGACCCAGGCAGAGACCCAGTACTTC. It codes for CASSLRRTQAETQYF. The rearrangement links TRBV4-3 to TRBJ2-5; a weak D match, TRBD2 (5 bases). V was clipped by 5 bases and J by 4 bases, with 17 bases between them. Germline CDR1 is LGHNA and CDR2 is YSLEER. This CDR3 is 15 amino acids long.

The rearrangement uses TRBV6-1 and TRBJ2-7; TRBD1 matches 7 bases. V lost 7 bases, J lost 3 bases, and 9 bases stayed unmatched. The CDR3 is made up of 14 amino acids. CDR1 MNHNS and CDR2 SASEGT come from the germline V gene. The CDR3 coding sequence is TGTGCCAGCACTCCGGGACAGCGTTACTACGAGCAGTACTTC. The encoded protein is CASTPGQRYYEQYF.

This clonotype has at least ten counts. This chain uses TRBV6-1 with TRBJ1-6; D is possibly TRBD1 (6 bases). Germline CDR1 MNHNS, CDR2 SASEGT. The CDR3 runs to 14 residues. V lost 10 bases and J 7 bases, leaving 17 bases between the germline ends. CDR3 amino acids: CATLDGQTNSPLHF. For the CDR3, the DNA is TGTGCCACCTTAGACGGACAGACCAATTCACCCCTCCACTTT.

The chain employs TRBV6-1 and TRBJ1-4, with 10 bases that match TRBD1. The CDR3 totals 16 residues. In germline, CDR1 is MNHNS, CDR2 SASEGT. V trimming: 7 bases; J trimming: 11 bases; junction bases outside the gene matches: 16. CDR3 DNA sequence: TGTGCCAGCACCCCGGGTCAGGGACAGGGGTGGGAGAAACTGTTTTTT. Translated: CASTPGQGQGWEKLFF.

CDR3 in DNA: TGCAGTGCTAGCGGACTGACCCCCTACGAGCAGTACTTC. Translated, it gives CSASGLTPYEQYF. The J gene is TRBJ2-7, the V gene TRBV20-1, with D possibly being TRBD2 (5 bases). Trimming pared 3 bases from V and 2 bases from J, leaving 11 bases between. This CDR3 spans 13 amino acids. CDR1 and CDR2 (germline): DFQATT, SNEGSKA (reference sequence).

This clonotype was detected a few times. V usage is TRBV3-1 and J usage is TRBJ1-4; a possible D gene is TRBD1 (5 bases). This CDR3 is built from 13 residues. CDR1 is LGHDT, CDR2 YNNKEL, per germline (reference sequence). V lost 1 base, J lost 8 bases, and 8 bases lay in between. The CDR3 reads CASSQVGREKLFF. DNA of the CDR3: TGTGCCAGCAGCCAAGTGGGGCGGGAAAAACTGTTTTTT. Full variable domain (remainder filled in from reference TRBV3-1 and TRBJ1-4): DTAVSQTPKYLVTQMGNDKSIKCEQNLGHDTMYWYKQDSKKFLKIMFSYNNKELIINETVPNRFSPKSPDKAHLNLHINSLELGDSAVYFCASSQVGREKLFFGSGTQLSVL.

This clonotype was seen a few times. The chain combines TRBV25-1 with TRBJ2-1; D is undetermined. Trimming stripped 8 bases from V and 4 bases from J, with 9 bases between. Germline assignment: CDR1 MGHDK and CDR2 SYGVNS. CDR3 length equals 12 residues. CDR3 DNA sequence: TGTGCCAGCTACGACCGATACAATGAGCAGTTCTTC. It translates to CASYDRYNEQFF.

The chain carries TRBV11-2 and TRBJ2-1; 15 bases are a match to TRBD2. The CDR3 has 15 residues. The V and J ends lost 5 bases and 10 bases, in that order; junction bases with no gene match: 6. The germline gives CDR1 SGHAT, CDR2 FQNNGV. The CDR3 region is CASSIGLAGGREQFF. The CDR3 DNA follows: TGTGCCAGCAGCATCGGACTAGCGGGGGGGCGGGAGCAGTTCTTC. The full variable domain, rest sourced from reference TRBV11-2 and TRBJ2-1, is EAGVAQSPRYKIIEKRQSVAFWCNPISGHATLYWYQQILGQGPKLLIQFQNNGVVDDSQLPKDRFSAERLKGVDSTLKIQPAKLEDSAVYLCASSIGLAGGREQFFGPGTRLTVL.

V and J are TRBV29-1 and TRBJ1-1, with TRBD1 identical over 7 bases. This CDR3 is built from 13 residues. CDR1 and CDR2 (germline): SQVTM, ANQGSEA. Written as DNA, the CDR3 is TGCTCTATAAACCAGGGCAGGGGGAATGAAGCTTTCTTT. It translates to CSINQGRGNEAFF.

The chain links TRBV4-2 to TRBJ1-1; D unclear. Trimming left V 1 base short and J 7 bases short, with 10 bases between. Germline CDR1 and CDR2: LGHNA and YNFKEQ. This CDR3 has 13 amino acids. DNA for the CDR3: TGTGCCAGCAGCCAAGTCGGATGGGGTGAAGCTTTCTTT. Its translation: CASSQVGWGEAFF.

The chain combines TRBV29-1 with TRBJ2-1; possible D gene TRBD2, 6 bases. Per germline, CDR1 SQVTM and CDR2 ANQGSEA. The length of the CDR3 is 14 residues. V lost 4 bases to trimming and J lost 5 bases, with 15 bases between them. The CDR3 is CSVGEGGNNNEQFF. CDR3 DNA sequence: TGCAGCGTTGGAGAAGGAGGGAACAACAATGAGCAGTTCTTC.

V is TRBV5-1 and J is TRBJ1-6; D remains ambiguous. Trimming took 4 bases from V and 8 from J, leaving 13 bases between them. CDR1 SGHRS and CDR2 YFSETQ come from the germline V gene. The CDR3 sequence is 14 residues long. This CDR3 reads CASSGGQADSPLHF. CDR3 nucleotide sequence: TGCGCCAGCAGCGGAGGGCAAGCGGATTCACCCCTCCACTTT.

This clonotype was counted only a few times. CDR3: CASSLREREAANTGELFF. CDR3 sequence (DNA): TGTGCCAGCAGCTTACGGGAGCGGGAGGCTGCGAACACCGGGGAGCTGTTTTTT. V and J are TRBV11-2 and TRBJ2-2; 9 bases line up with TRBD2. The V gene's germline CDR1 is SGHAT and CDR2 FQNNGV. The CDR3 totals 18 residues. The V gene end was trimmed by 2 bases and the J gene end by 0 bases; junction bases not matched to a gene: 7.